Reported below is one TCR beta chain. The data stem from a study of shared clonotypes between healthy human individuals. The method was immunoSEQ multiplex PCR; TCRdb's version includes in-frame clones alone and lacks a portion of them. The data contain some 1 million clones, 75% of them singletons. This CDR3 spans 14 amino acids. Trimming took off 1 base at V and 5 bases at J, with 12 bases between the two ends. Germline CDR1 MNHEY, CDR2 SVGAGI. The sample consisted of memory CD4+ T cells sorted from blood. Sample subset: CD45RA-negative fraction. The sequence came from a man aged 18 to 30 in good health. The V and J genes are TRBV6-5 and TRBJ2-7; no definite D call. CDR3 DNA: TGTGCCAGCAGTTACTGGTTGGGGAACCACGAGCAGTACTTC. This codes for CASSYWLGNHEQYF.